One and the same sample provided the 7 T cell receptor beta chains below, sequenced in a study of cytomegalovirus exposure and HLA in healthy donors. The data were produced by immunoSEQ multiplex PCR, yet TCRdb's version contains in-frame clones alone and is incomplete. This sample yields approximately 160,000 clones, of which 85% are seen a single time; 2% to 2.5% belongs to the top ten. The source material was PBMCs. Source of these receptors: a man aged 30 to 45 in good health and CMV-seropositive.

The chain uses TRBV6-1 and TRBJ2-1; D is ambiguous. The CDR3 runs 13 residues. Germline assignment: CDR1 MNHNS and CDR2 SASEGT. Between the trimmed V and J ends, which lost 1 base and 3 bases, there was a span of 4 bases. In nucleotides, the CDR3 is TGTGCCAGCAGTGAAGGCTACTACAATGAGCAGTTCTTC. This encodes CASSEGYYNEQFF.

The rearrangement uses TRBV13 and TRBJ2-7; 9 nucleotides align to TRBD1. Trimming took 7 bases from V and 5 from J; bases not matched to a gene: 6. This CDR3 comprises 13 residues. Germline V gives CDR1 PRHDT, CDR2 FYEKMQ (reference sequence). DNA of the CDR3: TGTGCCAGCACTGGACAGGGGTTTAACGAGCAGTACTTC. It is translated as CASTGQGFNEQYF.

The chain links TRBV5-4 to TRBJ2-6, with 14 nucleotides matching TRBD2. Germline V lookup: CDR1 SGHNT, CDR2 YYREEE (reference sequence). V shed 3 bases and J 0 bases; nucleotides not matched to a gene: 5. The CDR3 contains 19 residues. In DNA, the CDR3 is TGTGCCAGCAGCTCAGCCGGGACTAGCGGGGGCTCTGGGGCCAACGTCCTGACTTTC. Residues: CASSSAGTSGGSGANVLTF.

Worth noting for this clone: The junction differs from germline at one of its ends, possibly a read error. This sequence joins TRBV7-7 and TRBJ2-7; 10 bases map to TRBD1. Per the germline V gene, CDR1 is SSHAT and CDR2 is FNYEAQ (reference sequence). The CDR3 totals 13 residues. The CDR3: CASSRDRGGEQYF. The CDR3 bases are TGTGCTAGCAGCCGGGACAGGGGTGGCGAGCAGTACTTC.

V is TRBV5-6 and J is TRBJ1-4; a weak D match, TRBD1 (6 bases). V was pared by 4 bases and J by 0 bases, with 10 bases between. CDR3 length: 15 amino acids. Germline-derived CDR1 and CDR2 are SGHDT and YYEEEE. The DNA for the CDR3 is TGTGCCAGCAGCCAGGGGTTGGCAACTAATGAAAAACTGTTTTTT. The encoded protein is CASSQGLATNEKLFF.

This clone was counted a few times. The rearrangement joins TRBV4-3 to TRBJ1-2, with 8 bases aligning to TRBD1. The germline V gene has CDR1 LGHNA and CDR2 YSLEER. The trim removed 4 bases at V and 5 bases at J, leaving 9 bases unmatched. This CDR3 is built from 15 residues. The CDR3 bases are TGCGCCAGCAGCCCCTCCACGGGACAGGAATATGGCTACACCTTC. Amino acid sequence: CASSPSTGQEYGYTF.

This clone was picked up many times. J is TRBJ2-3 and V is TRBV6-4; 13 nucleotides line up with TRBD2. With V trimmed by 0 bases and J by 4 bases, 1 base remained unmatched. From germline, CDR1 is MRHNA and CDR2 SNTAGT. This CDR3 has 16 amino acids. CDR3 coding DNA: TGTGCCAGCAGTGACTCCGGGACTAGCGGGGCAGATACGCAGTATTTT. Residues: CASSDSGTSGADTQYF.